Listed here are 30 T cell receptor beta chains from one sample, sequenced in a study of T cell responses to AZD1222 COVID-19 vaccine. The repertoire was sequenced with immunoSEQ multiplex PCR; TCRdb's copy has only in-frame clones and lacks some. The sample carries about 70,000 clones, approximately 90% recorded once. The sample in question was peripheral blood, obtained 28 days after the second dose of the MenACWY control vaccine. The source is an adult who received the MenACWY meningococcal vaccine as a control.

The chain recombines TRBV19 with TRBJ2-5; 9 bases line up with TRBD2. CDR1 LNHDA and CDR2 SQIVND come from the germline V gene (reference sequence). V gave up 6 bases and J gave up 5 bases; unmatched junction bases: 7. CDR3 size: 14 residues. As DNA, the CDR3 is TGTGCCAGTAGCAGCGGGGGGCCGGGGGAGACCCAGTACTTC. It translates to CASSSGGPGETQYF.

The V and J genes are TRBV2 and TRBJ2-5; D perhaps matches TRBD1 (7 bases). This CDR3 comprises 14 residues. Germline CDR1 and CDR2: SNHLY and FYNNEI. V lost 10 bases and J 1 base, leaving 16 bases between the germline ends. The CDR3 nucleotides read TGTGCCATCTTCCCCAGGGGGGTCCAAGAGACCCAGTACTTC. As protein: CAIFPRGVQETQYF.

The V gene is TRBV6-6, the J gene TRBJ1-1; D might be TRBD1 (5 bases). In germline, CDR1 is MNHNY, CDR2 SVGAGI (reference sequence). The V and J ends lost 4 bases and 2 bases respectively, with 14 bases between them. This CDR3 region has 15 residues. The CDR3 loop reads CASSFLQGVNTEAFF. CDR3 bases: TGTGCCAGCAGTTTCCTTCAGGGCGTTAACACTGAAGCTTTCTTT.

The rearrangement uses TRBV5-1 and TRBJ2-5, with a tentative D call TRBD2 (5 bases). Germline CDR1 and CDR2: SGHRS and YFSETQ. V was pared by 4 bases and J by 2 bases, with 12 bases between. The length of the CDR3 is 14 residues. The CDR3 protein is CASSPELGQETQYF. The CDR3 coding sequence is TGCGCCAGCAGCCCGGAACTAGGACAAGAGACCCAGTACTTC.

The CDR3 region has the DNA TGTGCCAGCACCCCTGAGGGCAGGGGGCTTGCAGATACGCAGTATTTT. Protein sequence: CASTPEGRGLADTQYF. The chain uses TRBV28 and TRBJ2-3, with 8 bases lining up with TRBD1. This CDR3 comprises 16 residues. Germline assignment: CDR1 MDHEN and CDR2 SYDVKM. After removal of 7 bases from V and 4 bases from J, the junction contained 13 bases not matched to a gene.

The V call is TRBV28, the J call TRBJ1-5, with TRBD1 as a possible D gene (6 bases). Germline V gene sequence: CDR1 MDHEN, CDR2 SYDVKM. Trimming removed 7 bases at V and 1 base at J, with 17 bases between. CDR3 length: 16 residues. The CDR3 region has the DNA TGTGCCAGCACCCTAGGGGGGGTACGGAGCAATCAGCCCCAGCATTTT. Residues: CASTLGGVRSNQPQHF.

The chain combines TRBV9 with TRBJ1-4, with D uncertain. This CDR3 has 15 residues. Germline lookup yields CDR1 SGDLS and CDR2 YYNGEE. V lost 3 bases to trimming and J lost 8 bases, with 17 bases between them. CDR3 protein: CASSATTFITEKLFF. CDR3 DNA: TGTGCCAGCAGCGCGACCACCTTCATAACGGAAAAACTGTTTTTT.

The chain combines TRBV4-3 with TRBJ2-7, with no clear D. There are 15 residues in the CDR3. In germline, CDR1 is LGHNA, CDR2 YSLEER. Trimming took 1 base from V and 3 from J, leaving 13 bases between them. The CDR3 sequence: CASSQGADGDYEQYF. The CDR3 DNA reads TGCGCCAGCAGCCAAGGGGCGGACGGAGACTACGAGCAGTACTTC.

V and J are TRBV2 and TRBJ2-1; 14 bases align to TRBD2. This CDR3 region has 15 residues. In germline, CDR1 is SNHLY, CDR2 FYNNEI. The junction had 8 bases not matched to a gene; V was cut back by 4 bases and J by 12 bases. CDR3 bases: TGTGCCAGCAGTGCCCCGGGACTAGCGGGGGTGGGGCAGTTCTTC. This translates into CASSAPGLAGVGQFF. The full variable domain, rest sourced from reference TRBV2 and TRBJ2-1, is EPEVTQTPSHQVTQMGQEVILRCVPISNHLYFYWYRQILGQKVEFLVSFYNNEISEKSEIFDDQFSVERPDGSNFTLKIRSTKLEDSAMYFCASSAPGLAGVGQFFGPGTRLTVL.

This rearrangement joins TRBV3-1 (or the pseudogene TRBV3-2) to TRBJ1-3; 7 bases line up with TRBD1. Germline V lookup: CDR1 LGHDT, CDR2 YNNKEL (reference sequence). This CDR3 has 18 amino acids. V lost 6 bases and J lost 4; bases outside the gene matches: 18. CDR3 residues: CASRGIQGVRGTGNTIYF. DNA of the CDR3: TGTGCCAGCAGGGGGATCCAGGGGGTCCGGGGGACCGGAAACACCATATATTTT.

V is TRBV27 and J is TRBJ2-1; 10 bases fit TRBD2. Germline V gene lookup returns CDR1 MNHEY and CDR2 SMNVEV (reference sequence). CDR3 length: 15 residues. J gave up 4 bases and V 10 bases, and 10 bases lay outside the gene matches. CDR3 protein: CATRLAGVGYNEQFF. CDR3 sequence (DNA): TGTGCCACCAGGCTAGCGGGAGTTGGGTACAATGAGCAGTTCTTC.

V and J are TRBV19 and TRBJ2-1; D is possibly TRBD1 (6 bases). This CDR3 has 14 amino acids. The V gene lost 2 bases and the J gene lost 5 bases, with 10 bases spanning the gap. Per the germline V gene, CDR1 is LNHDA and CDR2 is SQIVND (reference sequence). The CDR3 loop reads CASSIWTENNEQFF. The CDR3 DNA follows: TGTGCCAGTAGTATATGGACAGAGAACAATGAGCAGTTCTTC.

DNA for the CDR3: TGTGCCAGCAGTTCCCGAATGAGCTACACCTTC. Residues: CASSSRMSYTF. The chain is built from TRBV12-3 or TRBV12-4 and TRBJ1-2; D is undetermined. The V and J ends lost 4 bases and 9 bases respectively, with 9 bases between them. There are 11 residues in the CDR3.

The V gene is TRBV5-1, the J gene TRBJ2-3; 10 nucleotides line up with TRBD2. Germline values: CDR1 SGHRS, CDR2 YFSETQ. The V gene end was trimmed by 4 bases and the J gene end by 6 bases; junction bases not matched to a gene: 11. The CDR3 extends over 16 amino acids. The CDR3 DNA reads as TGCGCCAGCAGCCCTGGGGCTAGCGGGGGTCCGGATACGCAGTATTTT. Amino acid sequence: CASSPGASGGPDTQYF. The whole variable domain, filled in from reference TRBV5-1 and TRBJ2-3, reads KAGVTQTPRYLIKTRGQQVTLSCSPISGHRSVSWYQQTPGQGLQFLFEYFSETQRNKGNFPGRFSGRQFSNSRSEMNVSTLELGDSALYLCASSPGASGGPDTQYFGPGTRLTVL.

The rearrangement joins TRBV27 to TRBJ2-7, with 10 positions matching TRBD1. V gave up 2 bases and J gave up 4 bases; unmatched junction bases: 8. Germline V gene sequence: CDR1 MNHEY, CDR2 SMNVEV (reference sequence). The CDR3 sequence is 16 residues long. CDR3 nucleotide sequence: TGTGCCAGCAGTTTAGGACAGGGGGTCACTTTATACGAGCAGTACTTC. Its translation is CASSLGQGVTLYEQYF.

V is TRBV11-2 and J is TRBJ1-2; no firm D call. V gave up 1 base and J gave up 5 bases, with 14 bases separating them. The CDR3 contains 15 residues. Per the germline V gene, CDR1 is SGHAT and CDR2 is FQNNGV. The CDR3: CASSLGAHAGYGYTF. CDR3 nucleotides: TGTGCCAGCAGCTTAGGGGCCCATGCCGGGTATGGCTACACCTTC.

V gene TRBV30 combines with J gene TRBJ1-6, with 7 bases identical to TRBD1. V was clipped by 3 bases and J by 7 bases; unmatched bases: 6. Germline-derived CDR1 and CDR2 are GTSNPN and SVGIG (reference sequence). The length of the CDR3 is 14 residues. The CDR3 region has the DNA TGTGCCTGGAGGCCAGGGACAGAAAATTCACCCCTCCACTTT. Its translation: CAWRPGTENSPLHF.

The V gene is TRBV18, the J gene TRBJ2-1; a possible D gene is TRBD2 (6 bases). Germline CDR1 reads KGHSH; CDR2 reads LQKENI. This CDR3 is built from 15 residues. Between the trimmed V and J ends, which lost 2 bases and 8 bases, there was a span of 16 bases. The CDR3 DNA is TGTGCCAGCTCACCAGGGCGGGAAGGTGGCGATGAGCAGTTCTTC. Translating gives CASSPGREGGDEQFF.

This clone occurred once. CDR3: CASSFGTSRTSTDTQYF. In DNA form, the CDR3 reads TGTGCCAGCAGTTTCGGGACTAGCCGGACTAGCACAGATACGCAGTATTTT. The chain has TRBV6-2 or TRBV6-3 and TRBJ2-3; TRBD2 matches at 9 bases. After removal of 4 bases from V and 0 bases from J, the junction contained 8 bases not matched to a gene. This CDR3 region has 17 residues. Germline V lookup: CDR1 MNHEY, CDR2 SVGEGT.

The chain is built from TRBV14 and TRBJ1-2; 9 bases are shared with TRBD1. Trimming took 1 base from V and 4 from J; bases not matched to a gene: 4. CDR1 and CDR2 (germline): SGHDN, FVKESK. This CDR3 has 15 amino acids. The CDR3 sequence: CASSQVGQGSYGYTF. In DNA, the CDR3 is TGTGCCAGCAGCCAAGTAGGACAGGGGTCCTATGGCTACACCTTC.

This clone was picked up one time. This chain joins TRBV19 and TRBJ2-2; D possibly corresponds to TRBD1 (5 bases). There are 12 residues in the CDR3. Trimming pared 8 bases from V and 7 bases from J, leaving 11 bases between. Germline CDR1 is LNHDA and CDR2 is SQIVND (reference sequence). The DNA for the CDR3 is TGTGCCAGTCGCCTAGGGGTCGGGGAGCTGTTTTTT. Encoded protein: CASRLGVGELFF.

The chain carries TRBV27 and TRBJ1-2; 8 nucleotides line up with TRBD1. Germline loops: CDR1 MNHEY, CDR2 SMNVEV (reference sequence). The J segment lost 6 bases and the V segment lost 0 bases, leaving 3 bases of the junction unmatched. The CDR3 contains 14 residues. For the CDR3, the DNA is TGTGCCAGCAGTTTATCGCTGACAGGGGATGGCTACACCTTC. Encoded protein: CASSLSLTGDGYTF.

The genes are TRBV7-2 and TRBJ2-1, with TRBD1 matching 7 bases. This CDR3 spans 15 amino acids. The trim removed 5 bases at V and 8 bases at J, leaving 12 bases unmatched. Looked up from germline, CDR1 is SGHTA and CDR2 is FQGNSA. CDR3 nucleotides: TGTGCCAGCAGCCGGACGCAGCAGGGGGAAGATGAGCAGTTCTTC. It yields the protein CASSRTQQGEDEQFF.

The J gene is TRBJ1-1, the V gene TRBV24-1, with TRBD1 matching over 8 bases. The CDR3 runs to 13 residues. The ends lost 10 bases at V and 0 bases at J; junction bases unmatched: 3. CDR1 KGHDR and CDR2 SFDVKD come from the germline V gene. As DNA, the CDR3 is TGTGCCACTACAGGGGGGATGAACACTGAAGCTTTCTTT. It yields the protein CATTGGMNTEAFF.

This clone has only a few counts. The gene calls are TRBV7-2 and TRBJ2-7; D might be TRBD1 or TRBD2, each matching 5 bases. The CDR3 covers 16 residues. V lost 3 bases and J 5 bases, leaving 20 bases between the germline ends. Germline V lookup: CDR1 SGHTA, CDR2 FQGNSA. The CDR3 DNA sequence: TGTGCCAGCAGCTTCCAACCTTTGGGGGTTACGGACGAGCAGTACTTC. Residues: CASSFQPLGVTDEQYF.

Turning to this clone: Possible read error: a much larger clone is one base away. This sample also contains other DNA sequences that code for the same CDR3. The J gene is TRBJ1-1, the V gene TRBV5-1, with D maybe TRBD1 (6 bases). The CDR3 runs to 12 residues. Per germline, CDR1 SGHRS and CDR2 YFSETQ. Written as DNA, the CDR3 is TGCGCCAGCAGGTTGGAGGGGGGGCCAGGATTCTTT. It yields the protein CASRLEGGPGFF.

The chain combines TRBV6-2 or TRBV6-3 with TRBJ1-1; 7 positions match TRBD1. The CDR3 is 13 amino acids. Germline loops: CDR1 MNHEY, CDR2 SVGEGT. J gave up 1 base and V 6 bases, and 2 bases lay outside the gene matches. This CDR3 reads CASRYRGNTEAFF. The CDR3 region has the DNA TGTGCCAGCAGGTACAGGGGGAACACTGAAGCTTTCTTT.

This clone has a single count. The chain couples TRBV21-1 to TRBJ1-1. TRBV21-1 is classified as a pseudogene. This CDR3 has 15 residues. This CDR3 is CASSKLEGWDTEAFF. In DNA, the CDR3 is TGTGCCAGCAGCAAATTAGAGGGATGGGACACTGAAGCTTTCTTT.

This chain uses TRBV29-1 with TRBJ2-3, with 13 bases lining up with TRBD2. The CDR3 contains 15 residues. V dropped 5 bases and J dropped 2; count of bases not matched to a gene: 4. Looked up from germline, CDR1 is SQVTM and CDR2 is ANQGSEA. CDR3 nucleotides: TGCAGCGTTTCCGGACTAGCGGGAGACACAGATACGCAGTATTTT. Its translation: CSVSGLAGDTDTQYF.

The chain couples TRBV19 to TRBJ1-5; D may be TRBD1 (6 bases). The germline V and J ends were trimmed by 1 base and 2 bases, with 9 bases remaining between them. CDR3 size: 15 residues. The V gene's germline CDR1 is LNHDA and CDR2 SQIVND (reference sequence). The CDR3 nucleotides read TGTGCCAGTAGTATAGGAGAGGGGGGCAATCAGCCCCAGCATTTT. Translating it yields CASSIGEGGNQPQHF.